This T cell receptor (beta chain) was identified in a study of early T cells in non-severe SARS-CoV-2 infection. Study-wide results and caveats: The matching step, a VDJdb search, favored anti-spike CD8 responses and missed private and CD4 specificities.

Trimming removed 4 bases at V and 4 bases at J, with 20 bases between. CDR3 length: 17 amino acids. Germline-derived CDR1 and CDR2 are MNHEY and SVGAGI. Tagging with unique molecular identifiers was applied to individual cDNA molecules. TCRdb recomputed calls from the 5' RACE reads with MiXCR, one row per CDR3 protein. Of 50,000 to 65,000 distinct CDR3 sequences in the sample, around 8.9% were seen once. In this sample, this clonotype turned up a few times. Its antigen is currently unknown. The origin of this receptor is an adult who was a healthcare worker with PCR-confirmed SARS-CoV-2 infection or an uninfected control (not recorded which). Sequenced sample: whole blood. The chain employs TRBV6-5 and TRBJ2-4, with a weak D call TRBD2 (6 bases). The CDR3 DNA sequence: TGTGCCAGCAGTTCCACATCCCAGAGAGCGGGTAAAAACATTCAGTACTTC. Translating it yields CASSSTSQRAGKNIQYF.